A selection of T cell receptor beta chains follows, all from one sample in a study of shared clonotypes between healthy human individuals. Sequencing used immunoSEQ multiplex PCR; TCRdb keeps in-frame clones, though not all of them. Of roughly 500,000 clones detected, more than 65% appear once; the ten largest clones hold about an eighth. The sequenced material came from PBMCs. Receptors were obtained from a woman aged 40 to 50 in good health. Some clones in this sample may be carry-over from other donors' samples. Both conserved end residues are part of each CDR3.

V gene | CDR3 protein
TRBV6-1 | CASSAAVGPSYTF
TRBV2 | CASVKFGTGASNYGYTF
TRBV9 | CASSPVLGAEAFF
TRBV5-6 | CASSRVSSETQYF
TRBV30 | CACHHPQQAYGYTF
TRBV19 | CASTGRSGSEAFF
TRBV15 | CATSRDSGLPGGYTF
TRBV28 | CASSFPDATSNQPQHF
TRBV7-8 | CASSLVGGDQPQHF
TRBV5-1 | CASSLAGTGEDTQYF
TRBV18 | CASSPGADNSPLHF